The sequence of this TCR beta chain was determined in a study of T cell changes during pregnancy in multiple sclerosis. Unmatched junction bases numbered 7, after V lost 4 bases and J lost 2 bases. Germline-derived CDR1 and CDR2 are MGHRA and YSYEKL. CDR3 size: 16 residues. The protocol was immunoSEQ multiplex PCR, while the TCRdb copy is restricted to in-frame clones and leaves out a portion. The sample includes tens of thousands of clones, over 75% of them seen just once. The sequence derives from a female donor with multiple sclerosis, enrolled in a pregnancy study. Sequenced here: peripheral blood, sampled in the first trimester of pregnancy. The chain carries TRBV4-1 and TRBJ2-3; 9 bases agree with TRBD1. The CDR3 DNA sequence: TGCGCCAGCAGCCCGTGGACAGGGGCGAACACAGATACGCAGTATTTT. Translated: CASSPWTGANTDTQYF.